Listed below are T cell receptor beta chains from one sample, sequenced in a study of T cells after yellow fever vaccination. Each CDR3 protein is one row after TCRdb ran MiXCR on the 5' RACE reads. The sample yields approximately 110,000 distinct CDR3 sequences, under 8.5% seen once. The sample here was CD4+ T cells sorted from PBMCs, taken 9 to 11 days after the first yellow fever vaccination. These receptors were collected from a man aged 18 to 30 who received the YFV17D yellow fever vaccine. Both conserved end residues are part of each CDR3. A D gene is named only where the DNA matches it firmly. Expanded clones get a size class; other rows say once, few or many, or leave the size out.

CDR3 | DNA | size | J | V | D | length
CASSSPPRPQHF | TGTGCCAGCAGCTCCCCGCCGAGACCCCAGCATTTT | few | TRBJ1-5 | TRBV7-2 | NA | 12
CASSPAGPYNEQFF | TGTGCCAGCAGTCCGGCGGGCCCCTACAATGAGCAGTTCTTC | many | TRBJ2-1 | TRBV13 | NA | 14
CASSLSSQNTGELFF | TGTGCCAGCAGCTTGTCGTCCCAGAACACCGGGGAGCTGTTTTTT | NA | TRBJ2-2 | TRBV5-4 | NA | 15
CSAPWDSSYEQYF | TGCAGTGCTCCCTGGGACAGTTCCTACGAGCAGTACTTC | many | TRBJ2-7 | TRBV20-1 | TRBD1 | 13
CASSQNRNTEAFF | TGTGCCAGCAGCCAAAACAGGAACACTGAAGCTTTCTTT | many | TRBJ1-1 | TRBV14 | NA | 13
CASSLRYRNEKLFF | TGTGCCAGCAGTTTACGGTATAGGAATGAAAAACTGTTTTTT | many | TRBJ1-4 | TRBV28 | NA | 14
CSAAGGGNIQYF | TGCAGCGCCGCGGGGGGCGGGAACATTCAGTACTTC | few | TRBJ2-4 | TRBV29-1 | TRBD2 | 12
CASSPTGPDGYTF | TGCGCCAGCAGCCCGACAGGGCCCGATGGCTACACCTTC | many | TRBJ1-2 | TRBV5-1 | TRBD1 | 13
CAMAPRRGDSNTGELFF | TGTGCCATGGCCCCCCGGCGGGGGGACTCGAACACCGGGGAGCTGTTTTTT | few | TRBJ2-2 | TRBV10-3 | TRBD2 | 17
CASSLNFSGEQFF | TGTGCCAGCAGTTTAAATTTTTCGGGGGAGCAGTTCTTC | many | TRBJ2-1 | TRBV12-3/TRBV12-4 | NA | 13
CASSLFGAGNTIYF | TGTGCCAGCAGTTTGTTCGGGGCCGGAAACACCATATATTTT | many | TRBJ1-3 | TRBV12-3/TRBV12-4 | NA | 14
CASSLSGVDTDQPQHF | TGTGCCAGCAGTTTATCAGGGGTCGATACGGATCAGCCCCAGCATTTT | NA | TRBJ1-5 | TRBV27 | NA | 16
CASSPRQGEGTDTQYF | TGTGCCAGCAGTCCACGACAGGGTGAAGGCACAGATACGCAGTATTTT | NA | TRBJ2-3 | TRBV12-3/TRBV12-4 | TRBD1 | 16
CASSIRETGSARYF | TGTGCCAGCAGTATAAGAGAGACAGGTTCTGCGCGGTATTTT | many | TRBJ2-3 | TRBV2 | NA | 14
CASRQTSGARNEQFF | TGTGCCAGCAGACAGACTAGCGGGGCCCGCAATGAGCAGTTCTTC | many | TRBJ2-1 | TRBV12-3/TRBV12-4 | TRBD2 | 15
CAIRRLGSYNEQFF | TGTGCCATCCGACGGTTAGGGTCCTACAATGAGCAGTTCTTC | medium-sized | TRBJ2-1 | TRBV10-3 | NA | 14
CASSYRGIDYGYTF | TGTGCCAGCAGCTACCGGGGGATCGACTATGGCTACACCTTC | many | TRBJ1-2 | TRBV12-3/TRBV12-4 | NA | 14
CASSYEGGRNEQFF | TGTGCCAGCAGTTATGAGGGGGGCCGCAATGAGCAGTTCTTC | NA | TRBJ2-1 | TRBV6-5 | NA | 14
CASSPPGTGTYEQYF | TGTGCCAGCTCGCCGCCGGGGACAGGTACCTACGAGCAGTACTTC | many | TRBJ2-7 | TRBV18 | TRBD1 | 15
CASGFGYPSTDTQYF | TGTGCTAGTGGTTTTGGTTACCCGAGCACAGATACGCAGTATTTT | NA | TRBJ2-3 | TRBV12-5 | NA | 15
CASSSPFDGGDTQYF | TGTGCCAGCAGCTCTCCCTTTGACGGGGGTGATACGCAGTATTTT | many | TRBJ2-3 | TRBV7-2 | NA | 15
CASSLNFGGVYEQYF | TGTGCCAGCAGCTTAAATTTCGGCGGAGTCTACGAGCAGTACTTC | NA | TRBJ2-7 | TRBV7-8 | NA | 15
CASSLPSGGVSNEQFF | TGCGCCAGCAGCCTCCCTAGCGGGGGAGTCTCGAATGAGCAGTTCTTC | many | TRBJ2-1 | TRBV5-1 | TRBD2 | 16
CASSARDTEVYGYTF | TGTGCCAGCAGTGCCAGGGACACGGAAGTCTATGGCTACACCTTC | many | TRBJ1-2 | TRBV6-1 | NA | 15
CSARGESTDTQYF | TGCAGTGCTAGGGGGGAGAGCACAGATACGCAGTATTTT | many | TRBJ2-3 | TRBV20-1 | NA | 13
CASSLLLGGPKINEKLFF | TGTGCCAGCAGCTTACTTCTCGGCGGACCGAAAATTAATGAAAAACTGTTTTTT | NA | TRBJ1-4 | TRBV7-8 | NA | 18
CSVASRGLGAGNTIYF | TGCAGCGTTGCCAGCAGGGGGCTTGGCGCTGGAAACACCATATATTTT | many | TRBJ1-3 | TRBV29-1 | TRBD1 | 16
CASSYLGQGYGNEQYF | TGTGCCAGCAGTTACTTGGGACAGGGGTATGGTAACGAGCAGTACTTC | NA | TRBJ2-7 | TRBV6-5 | TRBD1 | 16
CASSATANTGELFF | TGCGCCAGCAGCGCCACAGCCAACACCGGGGAGCTGTTTTTT | many | TRBJ2-2 | TRBV5-1 | NA | 14
CASRGGSRGYEQYF | TGTGCCAGCCGTGGGGGTTCTAGGGGGTACGAGCAGTACTTC | many | TRBJ2-7 | TRBV12-3/TRBV12-4 | NA | 14
CASSLRYTGELFF | TGTGCCAGCAGCTTACGGTACACCGGGGAGCTGTTTTTT | many | TRBJ2-2 | TRBV7-2 | NA | 13
CASSSRTSGGVTDTQYF | TGCGCCAGCAGCTCCCGGACTAGCGGGGGGGTCACAGATACGCAGTATTTT | many | TRBJ2-3 | TRBV5-1 | TRBD2 | 17
CASSLVEGLTEAFF | TGCGCCAGCAGCTTGGTTGAGGGATTGACTGAAGCTTTCTTT | many | TRBJ1-1 | TRBV5-1 | NA | 14
CASSQDRSRDRPGSYNEQFF | TGCGCCAGCAGCCAAGATCGGTCCCGGGACAGGCCCGGATCCTACAATGAGCAGTTCTTC | NA | TRBJ2-1 | TRBV4-3 | TRBD1 | 20
CASSPLTTLEQYF | TGTGCCAGCAGCCCGTTAACGACACTCGAGCAGTACTTC | many | TRBJ2-7 | TRBV7-9 | NA | 13
CASSQVSSGRGNEQFF | TGTGCCAGCAGCCAAGTTTCTTCAGGGAGGGGCAATGAGCAGTTCTTC | NA | TRBJ2-1 | TRBV4-2 | TRBD2 | 16
CSASGQGSNQPQHF | TGCAGTGCTAGCGGGCAGGGGAGCAATCAGCCCCAGCATTTT | NA | TRBJ1-5 | TRBV20-1 | NA | 14
CASSQGGSRQNIQYF | TGTGCCAGCAGCCAAGGAGGGAGCCGCCAAAACATTCAGTACTTC | many | TRBJ2-4 | TRBV4-2 | NA | 15
CASSVEGGQGNSPLHF | TGTGCCAGCAGCGTAGAAGGGGGACAGGGGAATTCACCCCTCCACTTT | many | TRBJ1-6 | TRBV9 | TRBD1 | 16
CASSQQQNPPGQPQHF | TGCGCCAGCAGCCAACAACAAAACCCCCCGGGACAGCCCCAGCATTTT | many | TRBJ1-5 | TRBV4-1 | NA | 16
CASSLVGGYTQYF | TGTGCCAGCAGCTTAGTAGGGGGGTATACGCAGTATTTT | many | TRBJ2-3 | TRBV7-8 | NA | 13
CATSRGGLADTQYF | TGTGCCACCAGCAGAGGGGGGTTGGCAGATACGCAGTATTTT | many | TRBJ2-3 | TRBV15 | NA | 14
CASSLIGTPSYEQYF | TGTGCCAGCAGCTTAATAGGGACACCCTCCTACGAGCAGTACTTC | many | TRBJ2-7 | TRBV11-2 | NA | 15
CASSLGRDAEAFF | TGCGCCAGCAGCTTGGGCAGGGATGCTGAAGCTTTCTTT | many | TRBJ1-1 | TRBV5-1 | NA | 13
CASSQDNRHLPLHF | TGTGCCAGCAGCCAAGATAACAGGCACTTACCCCTCCACTTT | many | TRBJ1-6 | TRBV3-1 | NA | 14
CASSPVKGVRETQYF | TGTGCCAGCAGCCCCGTGAAGGGGGTGAGGGAGACCCAGTACTTC | few | TRBJ2-5 | TRBV5-4 | NA | 15
CSAARQLNTEAFF | TGCAGTGCTGCAAGACAGTTGAACACTGAAGCTTTCTTT | NA | TRBJ1-1 | TRBV20-1 | NA | 13
CASSLPGVSEAFF | TGTGCCAGCAGCCTCCCGGGAGTTTCTGAAGCTTTCTTT | many | TRBJ1-1 | TRBV14 | NA | 13
CASSQAFLQGVDSGTDTQYF | TGCGCCAGCAGCCAAGCATTTCTCCAGGGAGTAGACTCTGGCACAGATACGCAGTATTTT | many | TRBJ2-3 | TRBV4-3 | NA | 20
CASSSGQFYGYTF | TGTGCCAGCAGCTCGGGACAGTTCTATGGCTACACCTTC | many | TRBJ1-2 | TRBV7-2 | TRBD1 | 13
CASSADPGLLQETQYF | TGTGCCAGCAGCGCCGACCCCGGACTGCTCCAAGAGACCCAGTACTTC | NA | TRBJ2-5 | TRBV5-4 | NA | 16
CASSPSYTEAFF | TGTGCCAGCAGTCCTTCGTACACTGAAGCTTTCTTT | NA | TRBJ1-1 | TRBV2 | NA | 12
CSVGRGQTNTEAFF | TGCAGCGTTGGGAGGGGACAAACGAACACTGAAGCTTTCTTT | NA | TRBJ1-1 | TRBV29-1 | NA | 14